One sample yielded the 7 T cell receptor beta chains listed below, sequenced in a study of blood T cell repertoires in COVID-19. Profiled with immunoSEQ multiplex PCR; TCRdb holds only in-frame clones, not every one. The repertoire holds a few hundred thousand clones, with approximately 80% as singletons. Sample: peripheral blood. The receptors derive from a middle-aged woman who had recovered from COVID-19.

This clone has a handful of counts. The V and J genes are TRBV28 and TRBJ1-1; maybe TRBD1 (6 bases). V lost 6 bases to trimming and J lost 0 bases, with 11 bases between them. Per the germline V gene, CDR1 is MDHEN and CDR2 is SYDVKM. This CDR3 contains 14 residues. CDR3 DNA sequence: TGTGCCAGCAGCACAGGGATCCTGAACACTGAAGCTTTCTTT. Its protein is CASSTGILNTEAFF.

In this sample, this clone turned up a few times. The chain employs TRBV7-9 and TRBJ2-1, with 13 positions matching TRBD2. This CDR3 spans 15 amino acids. Germline loops: CDR1 SEHNR, CDR2 FQNEAQ (reference sequence). V shed 5 bases, J shed 8 bases, and the junction held 6 bases outside the gene matches. The CDR3 loop is CASSVKGTSGDEQFF. The CDR3 nucleotides are TGTGCCAGCAGCGTTAAGGGGACTAGCGGGGATGAGCAGTTCTTC.

The chain is built from TRBV30 and TRBJ2-5; the match to TRBD2 covers 8 bases. Germline CDR1 is GTSNPN and CDR2 is SVGIG (reference sequence). The CDR3 is 13 amino acids. The trim removed 0 bases at V and 3 bases at J, leaving 0 bases unmatched. The CDR3 loop reads CAWSVGGEETQYF. CDR3 DNA: TGTGCCTGGAGTGTCGGGGGGGAAGAGACCCAGTACTTC.

The V call is TRBV5-1, the J call TRBJ2-7, with TRBD1 matching 7 bases. Per germline, CDR1 SGHRS and CDR2 YFSETQ. This CDR3 is built from 14 residues. J was trimmed by 5 bases and V by 5 bases; bases with no gene match: 10. The CDR3 DNA is TGCGCCAGCAGACAAGGGGGCGCGGGTGACGAGCAGTACTTC. Translation gives CASRQGGAGDEQYF.

The chain joins TRBV19 to TRBJ2-7, with 8 bases matching TRBD1. Germline V CDR1 and CDR2: LNHDA, SQIVND (reference sequence). Trimming took 6 bases from V and 4 from J; bases not matched to a gene: 8. The CDR3 loop spans 14 amino acids. CDR3 DNA sequence: TGTGCCAGTAGCGATTCGGACAGGGTGTACGAGCAGTACTTC. Residues: CASSDSDRVYEQYF.

About this clone: This specimen includes other DNA sequences encoding the same CDR3. The chain employs TRBV29-1 and TRBJ2-5; no clear D. V dropped 4 bases and J dropped 0 bases, with 9 bases sitting between them. The germline V gene has CDR1 SQVTM and CDR2 ANQGSEA. The CDR3 is made up of 13 amino acids. CDR3 DNA: TGCAGCGTTGCCCGAGGTAACCAAGAGACCCAGTACTTC. As protein: CSVARGNQETQYF.

The chain uses TRBV12-5 and TRBJ1-1, with 7 bases matching TRBD1. This CDR3 spans 14 amino acids. From germline, CDR1 is LGHNT and CDR2 FRNRAP. The V gene end was trimmed by 0 bases and the J gene end by 10 bases; junction bases not matched to a gene: 8. CDR3 sequence reads: CASGLVLGGRGAFF. CDR3 nucleotide sequence: TGTGCTAGTGGTTTGGTATTAGGGGGCCGCGGAGCTTTCTTT. Filled out from reference TRBV12-5 and TRBJ1-1, the complete variable domain reads DARVTQTPRHKVTEMGQEVTMRCQPILGHNTVFWYRQTMMQGLELLAYFRNRAPLDDSGMPKDRFSAEMPDATLATLKIQPSEPRDSAVYFCASGLVLGGRGAFFGQGTRLTVV.